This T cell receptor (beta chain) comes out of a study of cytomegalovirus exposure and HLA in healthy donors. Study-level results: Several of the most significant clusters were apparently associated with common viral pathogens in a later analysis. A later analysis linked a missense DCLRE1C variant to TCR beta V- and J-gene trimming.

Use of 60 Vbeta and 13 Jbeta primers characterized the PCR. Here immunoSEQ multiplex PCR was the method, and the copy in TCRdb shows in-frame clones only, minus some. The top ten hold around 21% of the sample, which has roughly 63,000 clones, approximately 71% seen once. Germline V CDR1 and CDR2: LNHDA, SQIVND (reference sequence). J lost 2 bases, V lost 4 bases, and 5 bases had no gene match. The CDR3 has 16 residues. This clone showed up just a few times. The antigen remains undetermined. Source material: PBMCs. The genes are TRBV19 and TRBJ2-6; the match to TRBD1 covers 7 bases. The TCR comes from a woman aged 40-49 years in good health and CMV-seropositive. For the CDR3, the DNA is TGTGCCAGTAGTAGAGGGACAGCCGCTGGGGCCAACGTCCTGACTTTC. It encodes CASSRGTAAGANVLTF.